Below, one TCR beta chain is given with its context. This CDR3 region has 14 residues. Germline lookup yields CDR1 SGHTS and CDR2 YDEGEE. V shed 3 bases and J 4 bases; nucleotides not matched to a gene: 0. This entry belongs to a study of PD-L1 blockade in urothelial cancer. Background on the study: Analysis of the blood was performed 3 weeks (second dose) and 6 weeks after treatment start.

Produced via immunoSEQ multiplex PCR; TCRdb's table is partial and in-frame only. The table includes 35,000 to 40,000 clones, approximately 80% detected once. The receptor's source is a man aged 65 to 79 with urothelial cancer. The sequencing here drew on PBMCs, taken around atezolizumab (anti-PD-L1) treatment. The chain has TRBV5-8 and TRBJ2-1, with 11 bases fitting TRBD2. The CDR3 bases are TGTGCCAGCAGCTGGACTAGCGGGTACAATGAGCAGTTCTTC. Translation gives CASSWTSGYNEQFF.